These 3 T cell receptor beta chains share one sample of origin, sequenced in a study of T-cell reconstitution after alpha-beta-depleted transplantation in children. Using unique molecular identifiers, the investigators prepared the TCRbeta library. From the PCR reads, TCRdb called clonotypes with MiXCR, one entry per CDR3 protein. The table records approximately 400,000 distinct CDR3 sequences, 16% of them present only once. The source material was PBMCs, mostly from graft donor cells, sampled 360 days after TCRalphabeta/CD19-depleted stem cell transplant. The receptors here all came from a boy younger than two who had a stem cell transplant for Wiskott-Aldrich syndrome, so the T cells may come from the graft donor.

Only a few counts were recorded for this clonotype. V gene TRBV5-1 combines with J gene TRBJ2-7; 9 bases line up with TRBD1. The J segment lost 2 bases and the V segment lost 5 bases, leaving 11 bases of the junction unmatched. Germline CDR1 is SGHRS and CDR2 is YFSETQ. The CDR3 totals 16 residues. The CDR3 nucleotides are TGCGCCAGCAGTCGTATCCCTCGACAGGGGGCCTACGAGCAGTACTTC. It yields the protein CASSRIPRQGAYEQYF.

This clonotype was detected only a few times. The chain joins TRBV7-2 to TRBJ2-3; D perhaps matches TRBD2 (6 bases). V lost 2 bases, J lost 3 bases, and 24 bases lay in between. The length of the CDR3 is 19 residues. From germline, CDR1 is SGHTA and CDR2 FQGNSA. CDR3 residues: CASSLRSLNGGLGTDTQYF. CDR3 DNA: TGTGCCAGCAGCTTACGCTCCTTGAATGGAGGGTTGGGGACAGATACGCAGTATTTT.

This clonotype turned up a few times. The chain joins TRBV7-6 to TRBJ2-1, with no clear D. Germline CDR1 and CDR2: SGHVS and FNYEAQ. V lost 4 bases and J 4 bases, leaving 20 bases between the germline ends. This CDR3 is 17 amino acids long. The chain's CDR3 is CASSSLRASQTYNEQFF. Written as DNA, the CDR3 is TGTGCCAGCAGCTCGCTTCGGGCCTCACAGACATACAATGAGCAGTTCTTC.